The rows below give T cell receptor beta chains drawn from one sample of a study of blood T cells in healthy people across ages. TCRdb analysed the 5' RACE reads with MiXCR anew, one entry per CDR3 protein. The repertoire consists of approximately 900,000 distinct CDR3 sequences, with under 50% occurring once and the leading ten covering roughly 12%. Source material: blood. The receptors stem from a man in his thirties or forties in good health. The CDR3 runs from the conserved cysteine through the conserved F or W. Each record gives: V gene, clone size, D gene, J gene, CDR3 DNA, CDR3 protein. The D gene is left open where the match is weak. Size tells how often a clone was seen (once, few, many) or the class of an expanded clone, and some rows leave it out.

>TRBV30|.|.|TRBJ1-4
TGTGCCTGGAGTGTGTTGAGGGAACCTAATGAAAAACTGTTTTTT
CAWSVLREPNEKLFF
>TRBV27|.|.|TRBJ1-5
TGTGCCAGCAGCATTCATCATGTGGCCTCGCCCTATCAGCCCCAGCATTTT
CASSIHHVASPYQPQHF
>TRBV12-3/TRBV12-4|few|TRBD1|TRBJ2-7
TGTGCCAGCAGGGGGGACAGGGACTACGAGGAGCAGTACTTC
CASRGDRDYEEQYF
>TRBV6-5|.|.|TRBJ2-3
TGTGCCAGCAGTCTAGAGGGGACGGCAGATACGCAGTATTTT
CASSLEGTADTQYF
>TRBV2|.|TRBD1|TRBJ2-7
TGTGCCAGCACCCTCTCCGGGACAGCGTTGGCCTACGAGCAGTACTTC
CASTLSGTALAYEQYF
>TRBV3-1|few|.|TRBJ2-1
TGTGCCAGCAGCCAAAGTAGGACCAGTTACAATGAGCAGTTCTTC
CASSQSRTSYNEQFF
>TRBV6-6|few|.|TRBJ1-4
TGTGCCAGCAGTGATTCGAGTGCGCTGGGAAAACTGTTTTTT
CASSDSSALGKLFF
>TRBV5-5|.|TRBD1|TRBJ1-4
TGTGCCAGCAGCTCGACAGGGGTGGCTAATGAAAAACTGTTTTTT
CASSSTGVANEKLFF
>TRBV7-2|few|TRBD1|TRBJ2-3
TGTGCCAGCAGCCGAACGGGACAGGGCACAGATACGCAGTATTTT
CASSRTGQGTDTQYF
>TRBV7-2|few|.|TRBJ2-7
TGTGCCAGCAGAGTTAGTGGAGGGGGCGACGAGCAGTACTTC
CASRVSGGGDEQYF
>TRBV13|few|TRBD1|TRBJ1-6
TGTGCCAGCAGCGATACAGGGGGCCTGAGCTCCTATAATTCACCCCTCCACTTT
CASSDTGGLSSYNSPLHF
>TRBV20-1|.|.|TRBJ2-1
TGCAGTGCTACCCCGGGAGCAGGGCCCAATGAGCAGTTCTTC
CSATPGAGPNEQFF
>TRBV7-2|.|.|TRBJ2-4
TGTGCCAGCAGCTTAGAGGGGACCGCCAAAAACATTCAGTACTTC
CASSLEGTAKNIQYF
>TRBV7-2|.|.|TRBJ1-2
TGTGCCAGCAACGGAGCACAGGATGGCTACACCTTC
CASNGAQDGYTF
>TRBV29-1|.|.|TRBJ2-7
TGCAGCGTTTCACCTGCCGGGACACACTCCTACGAGCAGTACTTC
CSVSPAGTHSYEQYF